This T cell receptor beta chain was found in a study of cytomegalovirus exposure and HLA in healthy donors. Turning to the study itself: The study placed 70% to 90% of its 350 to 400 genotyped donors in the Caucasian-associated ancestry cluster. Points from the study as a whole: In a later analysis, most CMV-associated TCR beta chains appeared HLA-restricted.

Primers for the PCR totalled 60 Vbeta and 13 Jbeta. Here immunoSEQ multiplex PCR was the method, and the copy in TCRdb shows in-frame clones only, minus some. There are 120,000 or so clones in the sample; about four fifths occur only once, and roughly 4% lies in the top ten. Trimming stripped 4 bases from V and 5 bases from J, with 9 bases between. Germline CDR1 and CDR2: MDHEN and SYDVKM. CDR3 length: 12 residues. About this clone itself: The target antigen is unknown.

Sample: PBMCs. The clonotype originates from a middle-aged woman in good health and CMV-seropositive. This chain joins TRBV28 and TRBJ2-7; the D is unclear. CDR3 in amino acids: CASSYTKDEQYF. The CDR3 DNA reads TGTGCCAGCAGTTATACTAAGGACGAGCAGTACTTC.